This TCR beta chain was documented in a study of radiotherapy plus CTLA-4 blockade in lung cancer. Study overall: Among patients, less than 20% showed objective responses, and roughly 31% had disease control.

Sequencing was performed with immunoSEQ multiplex PCR; in TCRdb, only in-frame clones are kept and a portion is missing. The sample shows about 48,000 clones, 86% of them seen only once. Patients in the study, people with chemo-refractory metastatic non-small-cell lung cancer, received focal radiation plus ipilimumab CTLA-4 blockade. This clone was observed a few times. What it binds is not known. Study conclusions and caveats: Reports identified early blood T cell clone dynamics, with interferon-beta, as the best response predictor. Radiotherapy with ipilimumab was followed by blood expansion of tumor-derived clones.

Germline V CDR1 and CDR2: MNHEY, SMNVEV (reference sequence). The CDR3 consists of 15 residues. V trimming: 3 bases; J trimming: 2 bases; junction bases outside the gene matches: 6. This sequence originates from a human donor with non-small cell lung cancer that progressed on radiotherapy plus ipilimumab. Some clones in this sample may be carry-over from other donors' samples. The material was peripheral blood, obtained from a patient treated with radiotherapy plus ipilimumab. This chain joins TRBV27 and TRBJ1-1; 7 bases are a match to TRBD1. CDR3 amino acids: CASSFLGTANTEAFF. CDR3 bases: TGTGCCAGCAGTTTTCTTGGGACAGCAAACACTGAAGCTTTCTTT.